This TCR beta chain is drawn from a study of T cells in Graves' hyperthyroidism and ophthalmopathy (dated by TCRdb to between 2018 and 2021). Some background on the complete study: Peripheral blood was collected at initial diagnosis, before any treatment. Following sampling, methimazole starting at 30 mg daily was given to hyperthyroidism patients, and high-dose intravenous methylprednisolone was given to ophthalmopathy patients. The paper reports TCR Vbeta CDR3 sequencing of approximately 140 peripheral blood samples: around 45 ophthalmopathy, roughly 80 hyperthyroidism and around 17 progressor patients. The approximately 95 discovery patients were divided at random into training and test sets in a 7:3 ratio. In roughly six Graves' hyperthyroidism patients, the study also compared T-cell repertoires from thyroid tissue with T-cell repertoires from blood. Prospective prediction of ophthalmopathy was tested in an independent validation cohort of fewer than 20 hyperthyroidism patients and 17 patients who later progressed to ophthalmopathy. To identify TCR V-J signatures that set the groups apart, the researchers used a discovery cohort of about a hundred patients, made up of roughly 45 with Graves' ophthalmopathy and 57 with stable Graves' hyperthyroidism.

Ophthalmopathy patients had moderately to severely active disease, Clinical Activity Score of at least 3, NOSPECS grade of at least 4, and duration under 3 months. Patients with uncontrolled infections, other autoimmune diseases, pregnancy or lactation were excluded. Clinical symptoms, serum thyroxine and TRAb, thyroid ultrasound, and orbital computed tomography formed the basis for the diagnoses. PBMCs were separated from 10 ml of fresh peripheral blood using Ficoll-Paque density gradient centrifugation. Trizol reagent was used to extract total RNA, and RNA quality was then checked on an Agilent 2100 Bioanalyzer. V and J lose 8 bases and 5 bases, and a span of 9 bases separates them. Sequences MNHNS (CDR1) and SASEGT (CDR2) are obtained from the germline V gene. The CDR3, cysteine through phenylalanine, is 11 amino acids long. Only the CDR3 DNA is retained, 33 bases long and in frame from the first base.

This clonotype was seen only a few times. Its antigen is still unknown. It has no much larger one-base neighbor in the sample; base qualities were not kept. General study outcomes and caveats: Blood samples also contained most of the expanded thyroid clonotypes (frequency above 0.001), which suggests that blood repertoires may reflect thyroid immune responses. In validation, the model predicted progression to ophthalmopathy a median of about 5.9 months before onset, with about 71% sensitivity and almost 75% specificity. A model built on a 13 V-J signature distinguished ophthalmopathy from stable hyperthyroidism, reaching about 89% sensitivity and approximately 83% specificity in cross-validation and 80%/75% in testing. Sample size was not statistically predetermined, and investigators were not blinded to group allocation.

TCR beta CDR3 regions were amplified from RNA transcripts. The TCR CDR3 was subjected to a first round of RT-PCR using the HTBI primer set and the Qiagen OneStep RT-PCR kit. Libraries were constructed in a second round of multiplex PCR, after which size selection and purification were performed. The libraries were sequenced on an Illumina HiSeq2000 using paired-end 100 bp reads. Per the authors' processing: Raw data were processed with SOAPnuke, discarding reads with adapters, uncalled bases, mean Phred below 15, or no exact constant-primer or identifier match. COPE v1.2.5 was used to merge the high-quality paired reads, and each unique nucleotide sequence was defined as a clonotype. MiTCR v1.1 was used to align the clonotypes against IMGT TRBV, TRBD and TRBJ reference segments. The analysis was restricted to V-J combinations with a frequency above 0.0001, which together covered around 99% of the repertoires. A TCS score was defined as the ratio between F50 (clonal expansion) and ExV (chaos), using BLOSUM62-based TCRdist between CDR3 peptides within each V-J. Welch's t-statistics and random forest reduced fewer than 600 V-J features to 13, which were used in a naive Bayes classifier (R e1071). The raw public reads went through TCRdb reprocessing: fastp at Q25, MiXCR clone calling, in-frame beta chains kept. CDR3 protein sequences are deduplicated, and each keeps its most common genes and DNA. The V and J calls follow TCRdb's processing rather than the paper's. Counted in this sample were about 500,000 distinct CDR3 sequences; 16% of them appeared once. The biggest ten clones account for over 25% of the sample.

This sequence uses TRBV6-1 and TRBJ2-5, with the D gene not confidently named. The receptor's source is a woman between 25 and 40 years old with Graves' ophthalmopathy. Sequenced sample: blood. The DNA sequence reads TGTGCCAGCGCCCGGGCGGAGACCCAGTACTTC. Translation gives CASARAETQYF.